Presented here are 28 T cell receptor beta chains from one specimen sequenced in a study of T-cell reconstitution after alpha-beta-depleted transplantation in children. Construction of the TCRbeta library involved unique molecular identifiers. TCRdb independently ran MiXCR on the PCR reads; one entry per CDR3 protein. The top ten hold less than 40% of the sample, which has around 580,000 distinct CDR3 sequences, more than 20% seen once. Sequenced here: PBMCs, sampled before TCRalphabeta/CD19-depleted stem cell transplant. These receptor sequences come from a boy younger than two with Wiskott-Aldrich syndrome, due to receive a stem cell transplant.

Only a few counts were recorded for this clonotype. This chain joins TRBV20-1 and TRBJ2-7; 12 bases agree with TRBD2. Germline values: CDR1 DFQATT, CDR2 SNEGSKA (reference sequence). This CDR3 contains 17 residues. J was trimmed by 0 bases and V by 6 bases; bases with no gene match: 12. The DNA of the CDR3 is TGCAGTGCGGAGGGTAGGGGGACTAGCGGGTCCTCCTACGAGCAGTACTTC. Translating gives CSAEGRGTSGSSYEQYF.

The CDR3 DNA sequence: TGTGCCAGCAGTACTATAGCGGGAGTATCCTACAATGAGCAGTTCTTC. It is translated as CASSTIAGVSYNEQFF. The chain employs TRBV6-5 and TRBJ2-1; 9 bases are shared with TRBD2. The germline V gene encodes CDR1 MNHEY and CDR2 SVGAGI. The CDR3 has 16 amino acids. J was trimmed by 1 base and V by 5 bases; bases with no gene match: 6.

This sequence joins TRBV10-3 and TRBJ2-1; perhaps TRBD2 as D (5 bases). In germline, CDR1 is ENHRY, CDR2 SYGVKD. The CDR3 has 15 residues. V was clipped by 6 bases and J by 5 bases, with 17 bases between them. CDR3 DNA: TGTGCCATCAGCCTTTTTCGGGGAGTAGACAATGAGCAGTTCTTC. Translating gives CAISLFRGVDNEQFF.

This clonotype was seen a few times. The rearrangement links TRBV5-1 to TRBJ2-7; TRBD2 is a possible D gene (6 bases). The germline V gene has CDR1 SGHRS and CDR2 YFSETQ. Trimming shortened V by 0 bases and J by 9 bases, and 13 bases separated the two germline ends. This CDR3 has 13 amino acids. The CDR3 loop reads CASSLAGSAGQYF. The DNA for the CDR3 is TGCGCCAGCAGCTTGGCGGGTTCAGCGGGGCAGTACTTC.

This clonotype was found a few times. The CDR3 region is CASSYFRQGYGYTF. CDR3 bases: TGTGCCAGCAGTTACTTCCGGCAGGGGTATGGCTACACCTTC. The chain has TRBV6-5 and TRBJ1-2, with TRBD1 as a possible D gene (6 bases). Germline V lookup: CDR1 MNHEY, CDR2 SVGAGI. This CDR3 comprises 14 residues. Deletions cut 1 base from V and 5 bases from J, with 11 bases between.

There are a few counts of this clonotype. The rearrangement links TRBV5-6 to TRBJ1-1; no clear D. The V end was cut by 0 bases, the J end by 6 bases, with 9 bases between. This CDR3 has 13 residues. CDR1 is SGHDT, CDR2 YYEEEE, per germline. The CDR3 sequence is CASSLAGSAEAFF. CDR3 nucleotide sequence: TGTGCCAGCAGCTTGGCCGGGTCGGCTGAAGCTTTCTTT.

This chain joins TRBV15 and TRBJ1-5; D is unresolved. Germline CDR1 LNHNV, CDR2 YYDKDF (reference sequence). The V and J ends lost 0 bases and 2 bases respectively, with 5 bases between them. The CDR3 has 14 residues. The CDR3 bases are TGTGCCACCAGCAGAGAAGCGGGCAATCAGCCCCAGCATTTT. Translation: CATSREAGNQPQHF.

This clonotype was detected only a few times. The chain recombines TRBV5-1 with TRBJ1-1, with D tentatively TRBD1 (5 bases). Germline CDR1 and CDR2: SGHRS and YFSETQ. Trimming took off 3 bases at V and 4 bases at J, with 13 bases between the two ends. This CDR3 spans 14 amino acids. The CDR3 is CASSSGTGSTEAFF. DNA for the CDR3: TGCGCCAGCAGCTCGGGGACCGGGAGCACTGAAGCTTTCTTT. Full variable domain (outside the CDR3, taken from reference TRBV5-1 and TRBJ1-1): KAGVTQTPRYLIKTRGQQVTLSCSPISGHRSVSWYQQTPGQGLQFLFEYFSETQRNKGNFPGRFSGRQFSNSRSEMNVSTLELGDSALYLCASSSGTGSTEAFFGQGTRLTVV.

This clonotype has only a few counts. The DNA for the CDR3 is TGTGCCAGCAGTTTAAGACGAACCAAGTTGGGGGTTTCTGGGGCCAACGTCCTGACTTTC. Protein sequence: CASSLRRTKLGVSGANVLTF. The gene calls are TRBV12-3 or TRBV12-4 and TRBJ2-6, with D tentatively TRBD1 or TRBD2 (5 bases each). The CDR3 is 20 amino acids. V lost 2 bases to trimming and J lost 1 base, with 21 bases between them.

This clonotype was seen a few times. The chain's CDR3 is CSARPSVSSYNEQFF. The DNA for the CDR3 is TGCAGTGCTAGGCCTTCGGTCAGCTCCTACAATGAGCAGTTCTTC. V is TRBV20-1 and J is TRBJ2-1; no reliable D call. In germline, CDR1 is DFQATT, CDR2 SNEGSKA (reference sequence). The ends were cut back, 3 bases at V and 0 bases at J, with 12 bases in the middle. The CDR3 covers 15 residues.

CDR3 residues: CASSLNRGFSGNTIYF. The CDR3 DNA is TGTGCCAGCAGTTTAAACAGGGGCTTCTCTGGAAACACCATATATTTT. The V gene is TRBV6-5, the J gene TRBJ1-3; the match to TRBD1 covers 7 bases. Germline V gene lookup returns CDR1 MNHEY and CDR2 SVGAGI. This CDR3 is built from 16 residues. The V segment lost 4 bases and the J segment 0 bases; nucleotides outside the gene matches: 6.

This clonotype was seen more than once but under ten times. J is TRBJ2-7 and V is TRBV7-6; 9 bases map to TRBD1. Germline V gives CDR1 SGHVS, CDR2 FNYEAQ. The J segment lost 3 bases and the V segment lost 4 bases, leaving 10 bases of the junction unmatched. The CDR3 runs 16 residues. Written as DNA, the CDR3 is TGTGCCAGCAGCTCCCGTGTCGGGACAGGGAACTACGAGCAGTACTTC. It translates to CASSSRVGTGNYEQYF.

The CDR3 loop is CASSQAGLVETQYF. The CDR3 nucleotides read TGTGCCAGCAGCCAAGCAGGACTAGTTGAGACCCAGTACTTC. The gene calls are TRBV3-1 and TRBJ2-5; 7 nucleotides match TRBD2. In germline, CDR1 is LGHDT, CDR2 YNNKEL (reference sequence). The length of the CDR3 is 14 residues. J gave up 5 bases and V 1 base, and 4 bases lay outside the gene matches.

The V and J genes are TRBV7-9 and TRBJ2-3; 10 bases agree with TRBD1. The germline V gene has CDR1 SEHNR and CDR2 FQNEAQ (reference sequence). Trimming took 5 bases from V and 0 from J; bases not matched to a gene: 2. The CDR3 extends over 15 amino acids. The CDR3 sequence is CASSRGQGSTDTQYF. For the CDR3, the DNA is TGTGCCAGCAGCCGGGGACAGGGGAGCACAGATACGCAGTATTTT.

This rearrangement joins TRBV5-1 to TRBJ2-7; a possible D gene is TRBD2 (5 bases). CDR3 length: 15 amino acids. Trimming took off 3 bases at V and 0 bases at J, with 13 bases between the two ends. CDR1 is SGHRS, CDR2 YFSETQ, per germline. CDR3 in amino acids: CASSWETLDSYEQYF. In DNA form, the CDR3 reads TGCGCCAGCAGCTGGGAGACACTCGACTCCTACGAGCAGTACTTC.

The V call is TRBV5-1, the J call TRBJ2-7; D gene ambiguous. There are 15 residues in the CDR3. V lost 1 base and J lost 3, with 14 bases in between. CDR1 is SGHRS and CDR2 is YFSETQ in the germline V gene. The CDR3 region is CASSLTPTPNYEQYF. CDR3 bases: TGCGCCAGCAGCTTGACCCCTACTCCAAACTACGAGCAGTACTTC.

The chain carries TRBV5-1 and TRBJ2-6; a weak D match, TRBD2 (5 bases). The CDR3 contains 17 residues. Trimming removed 1 base at V and 3 bases at J, with 14 bases between. The V gene's germline CDR1 is SGHRS and CDR2 YFSETQ. The CDR3 DNA reads TGCGCCAGCAGCTTGTCTAGCTTTTCTAGTGGGGCCAACGTCCTGACTTTC. Amino acid sequence: CASSLSSFSSGANVLTF.

In this sample, this clonotype turned up once. The rearrangement links TRBV5-6 to TRBJ1-1; D remains ambiguous. Germline lookup yields CDR1 SGHDT and CDR2 YYEEEE. This CDR3 has 15 amino acids. The V gene lost 0 bases and the J gene lost 1 base, with 10 bases spanning the gap. CDR3 sequence reads: CASSLAKEGNTEAFF. The CDR3, as DNA: TGTGCCAGCAGCTTGGCTAAGGAGGGGAACACTGAAGCTTTCTTT.

The V call is TRBV3-1, the J call TRBJ2-7, with 10 bases lining up with TRBD1. CDR1 is LGHDT and CDR2 is YNNKEL in the germline V gene (reference sequence). The CDR3 sequence is 14 residues long. Unmatched junction bases numbered 5, after V lost 3 bases and J lost 6 bases. The CDR3 DNA reads TGTGCCAGCAGCCACACCGGGACAGGGGCCGAGCAGTACTTC. It is translated as CASSHTGTGAEQYF.

The rearrangement uses TRBV25-1 and TRBJ2-1, with a tentative D call TRBD1 (5 bases). The CDR3 is made up of 14 amino acids. Germline CDR1 MGHDK, CDR2 SYGVNS. V was trimmed by 7 bases and J by 2 bases, leaving 12 bases between them. The chain's CDR3 is CASMGPSPYNEQFF. CDR3 in DNA: TGTGCCAGCATGGGGCCGAGTCCCTACAATGAGCAGTTCTTC.

The CDR3 sequence: CASSPGGYQPQHF. The CDR3 DNA sequence: TGTGCCAGCAGTCCAGGGGGATATCAGCCCCAGCATTTT. This rearrangement joins TRBV12-3 or TRBV12-4 to TRBJ1-5; 7 bases map to TRBD1. The trim removed 5 bases at V and 5 bases at J, leaving 3 bases unmatched. The CDR3 is 13 amino acids.

This clonotype was found a few times. Here the CDR3 DNA reads TGTGCCAGCAGTTACTCGGGGGGGCCCCAGCATTTT. This encodes CASSYSGGPQHF. The chain couples TRBV6-5 to TRBJ1-5, with D perhaps TRBD1 (5 bases). Per the germline V gene, CDR1 is MNHEY and CDR2 is SVGAGI. Trimming cost V 0 bases and J 9 bases, with 6 bases left between them. There are 12 residues in the CDR3.

The CDR3 nucleotides are TGTGCCAGCAGTCAAGACAGGCTGTACGAAAAACTGTTTTTT. It is translated as CASSQDRLYEKLFF. The J gene is TRBJ1-4, the V gene TRBV28; possible D gene TRBD1, 6 bases. The germline gives CDR1 MDHEN, CDR2 SYDVKM. Trimming left V 5 bases short and J 8 bases short, with 15 bases between. The CDR3 spans 14 residues.

The chain combines TRBV10-3 with TRBJ1-1, with D perhaps TRBD1 (6 bases). The germline V gene has CDR1 ENHRY and CDR2 SYGVKD. CDR3 length: 13 residues. V was trimmed by 6 bases and J by 3 bases, leaving 11 bases between them. The CDR3 protein is CAISRGGYTEAFF. CDR3 coding DNA: TGTGCCATCAGCCGAGGGGGGTACACTGAAGCTTTCTTT.

The rearrangement joins TRBV5-6 to TRBJ2-1; TRBD2 agrees at 7 bases. The CDR3 has 16 amino acids. The V gene's germline CDR1 is SGHDT and CDR2 YYEEEE. V shed 1 base and J 5 bases; nucleotides not matched to a gene: 9. DNA of the CDR3: TGTGCCAGCAGCTTGATCGGAAGCGGGACTCACAATGAGCAGTTCTTC. Its protein product is CASSLIGSGTHNEQFF.

This chain uses TRBV7-9 with TRBJ1-3; D is ambiguous. Germline assignment: CDR1 SEHNR and CDR2 FQNEAQ (reference sequence). The V and J ends lost 6 bases and 2 bases respectively, with 14 bases between them. The CDR3 runs to 15 residues. The DNA for the CDR3 is TGTGCCAGCAGAATTGGGTTGCTACCTGGAAACACCATATATTTT. It translates to CASRIGLLPGNTIYF.

This clonotype was seen a handful of times. The V gene is TRBV19, the J gene TRBJ1-5, with TRBD1 identical over 7 bases. The CDR3 is 17 residues long. Per germline, CDR1 LNHDA and CDR2 SQIVND (reference sequence). The ends lost 6 bases at V and 0 bases at J; junction bases unmatched: 11. The CDR3 loop reads CASSRDSEIYSNQPQHF. CDR3 in DNA: TGTGCCAGTAGCCGGGACAGTGAAATTTATAGCAATCAGCCCCAGCATTTT.

The rearrangement links TRBV11-2 to TRBJ2-7; weak D call: TRBD1 (6 bases). V was cut by 6 bases and J by 3 bases, with 15 bases left in between. CDR1 and CDR2 from the germline V gene are SGHAT and FQNNGV. The CDR3 consists of 14 residues. CDR3 loop: CASSPRKDSYEQYF. CDR3 sequence (DNA): TGTGCCAGCAGTCCTCGAAAGGACAGCTACGAGCAGTACTTC.